These 4 T cell receptor beta chains originate from one sample sequenced in a study of blood T cell repertoires in COVID-19. Profiled with immunoSEQ multiplex PCR; TCRdb holds only in-frame clones, not every one. The table shows 200,000 to 250,000 clones, with about 83% occurring only once. Sequenced material: peripheral blood. Receptors originate from a woman aged 80 or over with COVID-19, enrolled during active disease.

The CDR3 loop reads CASSDWASGSPLHF. The CDR3 region has the DNA TGTGCCAGCAGTGACTGGGCCTCTGGGTCACCCCTCCACTTT. The chain employs TRBV6-2 or TRBV6-3 and TRBJ1-6; the D is unclear. Germline V gene lookup returns CDR1 MNHEY and CDR2 SVGEGT. The CDR3 runs 14 residues. V gave up 5 bases and J gave up 10 bases, with 15 bases separating them.

This sequence joins TRBV2 and TRBJ1-1, with D unresolved. Germline CDR1 is SNHLY and CDR2 is FYNNEI. Trimming stripped 6 bases from V and 0 bases from J, with 14 bases between. This CDR3 is built from 15 residues. The CDR3 DNA is TGTGCCAGCAGGATTTTGGTGTCGGTGAACACTGAAGCTTTCTTT. This codes for CASRILVSVNTEAFF.

The chain has TRBV6-2 or TRBV6-3 and TRBJ1-1, with D hard to call. The V gene's germline CDR1 is MNHEY and CDR2 SVGEGT. The CDR3 is made up of 12 amino acids. V gave up 0 bases and J gave up 8 bases, with 7 bases separating them. CDR3 sequence: CASSYSRLEAFF. In DNA, the CDR3 is TGTGCCAGCAGTTACTCGAGACTGGAAGCTTTCTTT.

This clone occurred once. V usage is TRBV5-4 and J usage is TRBJ2-5; no definite D call. Trimming removed 3 bases from V and 0 bases from J, with 6 bases in between. Germline V lookup: CDR1 SGHNT, CDR2 YYREEE (reference sequence). The CDR3 has 13 amino acids. The CDR3 coding sequence is TGTGCCAGCAGCTACCGGGACCAAGAGACCCAGTACTTC. It translates to CASSYRDQETQYF. The full variable domain, its missing parts supplied by reference TRBV5-4 and TRBJ2-5, is ETGVTQSPTHLIKTRGQQVTLRCSSQSGHNTVSWYQQALGQGPQFIFQYYREEENGRGNFPPRFSGLQFPNYSSELNVNALELDDSALYLCASSYRDQETQYFGPGTRLLVL.